What follows are 24 T cell receptor beta chains derived from one specimen sequenced in a study of blood T cell repertoires in COVID-19 (dated by TCRdb to the early 2020s). Receptor libraries were prepared by the immunoSEQ multiplex PCR assay. TCRdb's version of the immuneACCESS table is confined to in-frame rearrangements and falls short of the full clone set. An unresolved V gene accounts for under half of the shortfall where checked; the remainder is of unknown origin. For this sample there are 60,000 to 85,000 clones; roughly 90% appear just once. The ten largest clones add up to 1.3% to 1.5% of the sample. The sample consisted of peripheral blood. All receptors come from a man aged 45 to 65 with acute or convalescent COVID-19.

The rearrangement links TRBV19 to TRBJ1-5; 7 bases agree with TRBD1. The CDR3 totals 17 residues. V shed 5 bases and J 0 bases; nucleotides not matched to a gene: 10. Germline CDR1 is LNHDA and CDR2 is SQIVND (reference sequence). CDR3 loop: CASSPPGQSYSNQPQHF. The CDR3 DNA is TGTGCCAGTAGTCCGCCGGGACAGAGCTATAGCAATCAGCCCCAGCATTTT.

This sequence joins TRBV28 and TRBJ2-4, with D tentatively TRBD2 (5 bases). V was trimmed by 3 bases and J by 3 bases, leaving 24 bases between them. Germline CDR1 MDHEN, CDR2 SYDVKM. The CDR3 loop spans 19 amino acids. CDR3 protein: CASSFSMEQSGYVKNIQYF. CDR3 nucleotide sequence: TGTGCCAGCAGTTTCAGTATGGAGCAATCGGGGTATGTCAAAAACATTCAGTACTTC.

The rearrangement links TRBV28 to TRBJ2-1; 10 bases fit TRBD2. V dropped 3 bases and J dropped 7; count of bases not matched to a gene: 12. This CDR3 is 17 amino acids long. CDR1 is MDHEN, CDR2 SYDVKM, per germline. The CDR3 reads CASSFPASGSFRNEQFF. The DNA for the CDR3 is TGTGCCAGCAGTTTCCCTGCTAGCGGGAGCTTTCGGAATGAGCAGTTCTTC. The variable domain in full, with the rest retrieved from reference TRBV28 and TRBJ2-1, is DVKVTQSSRYLVKRTGEKVFLECVQDMDHENMFWYRQDPGLGLRLIYFSYDVKMKEKGDIPEGYSVSREKKERFSLILESASTNQTSMYLCASSFPASGSFRNEQFFGPGTRLTVL.

This chain joins TRBV27 and TRBJ2-7; 8 bases line up with TRBD2. Germline V gives CDR1 MNHEY, CDR2 SMNVEV (reference sequence). V lost 6 bases and J lost 0; bases outside the gene matches: 7. The CDR3 consists of 15 residues. The CDR3 sequence is CASSYGTRSSYEQYF. The CDR3 DNA sequence: TGTGCCAGCAGCTACGGGACTAGGAGCTCCTACGAGCAGTACTTC.

CDR3 sequence reads: CASRTTTGTSDTQYF. The DNA of the CDR3 is TGTGCCAGTAGGACAACTACAGGTACATCAGATACGCAGTATTTT. The chain couples TRBV19 to TRBJ2-3, with D possibly being TRBD1 (5 bases). The V gene lost 6 bases and the J gene lost 4 bases, with 17 bases spanning the gap. This CDR3 is 15 amino acids long. CDR1 is LNHDA and CDR2 is SQIVND in the germline V gene (reference sequence).

The J gene is TRBJ2-5, the V gene TRBV5-1; 11 nucleotides align to TRBD1. V was pared by 4 bases and J by 5 bases, with 7 bases of the junction left unmatched. Germline V gives CDR1 SGHRS, CDR2 YFSETQ. The CDR3 has 15 amino acids. The DNA of the CDR3 is TGCGCCAGCAGCCCGGCCGGGACAGGGGGGGAGACCCAGTACTTC. This encodes CASSPAGTGGETQYF.

The chain joins TRBV5-1 to TRBJ2-2; possibly TRBD2 for D (6 bases). The germline V gene encodes CDR1 SGHRS and CDR2 YFSETQ. Trimming stripped 4 bases from V and 1 base from J, with 14 bases between. This CDR3 has 16 residues. The CDR3 DNA is TGCGCCAGCAGCCCTCGGACTATTGGGAACACCGGGGAGCTGTTTTTT. Its translation is CASSPRTIGNTGELFF.

The chain carries TRBV28 and TRBJ1-2; TRBD1 is a possible D gene (6 bases). The CDR3 has 15 amino acids. Germline assignment: CDR1 MDHEN and CDR2 SYDVKM. V was pared by 1 base and J by 4 bases, with 13 bases between. The CDR3 coding sequence is TGTGCCAGCAGTTTATTTGACAGAGGGGGCTATGGCTACACCTTC. Translation gives CASSLFDRGGYGYTF.

V is TRBV2 and J is TRBJ1-5; maybe TRBD1 (6 bases). V lost 5 bases and J lost 3, with 11 bases in between. The CDR3 runs 14 residues. Germline CDR1 reads SNHLY; CDR2 reads FYNNEI. The CDR3 DNA sequence: TGTGCCAGCAGTACTGACAGGAACAATCAGCCCCAGCATTTT. This sequence encodes CASSTDRNNQPQHF.

The V call is TRBV7-9, the J call TRBJ1-5; TRBD1 matches 10 bases. CDR3 length equals 14 residues. Germline V gene data show CDR1 as SEHNR and CDR2 as FQNEAQ (reference sequence). J gave up 5 bases and V 3 bases, and 1 base lay outside the gene matches. This CDR3 reads CASSLGTGDQPQHF. Written as DNA, the CDR3 is TGTGCCAGCAGCTTGGGGACAGGGGATCAGCCCCAGCATTTT.

The chain recombines TRBV5-1 with TRBJ1-2, with D hard to call. Deletions cut 2 bases from V and 6 bases from J, with 14 bases between. The length of the CDR3 is 14 residues. The germline gives CDR1 SGHRS, CDR2 YFSETQ. The CDR3 spells CASSLGRRQDGYTF. CDR3 DNA sequence: TGCGCCAGCAGCTTAGGCCGCCGTCAGGATGGCTACACCTTC.

The genes are TRBV13 and TRBJ1-2; unclear D gene. V gave up 3 bases and J gave up 5 bases, with 16 bases separating them. Germline V lookup: CDR1 PRHDT, CDR2 FYEKMQ (reference sequence). The length of the CDR3 is 15 residues. This CDR3 reads CASSFPYISEYGYTF. The CDR3 coding sequence is TGTGCCAGCAGCTTTCCTTACATCAGTGAATATGGCTACACCTTC.

The chain uses TRBV6-5 and TRBJ2-1, with 8 nucleotides matching TRBD1. Germline-derived CDR1 and CDR2 are MNHEY and SVGAGI. After removal of 10 bases from V and 5 bases from J, the junction contained 10 bases not matched to a gene. The CDR3 runs to 14 residues. The CDR3 is CATRRQGINNEQFF. The CDR3 DNA follows: TGTGCCACCAGAAGACAGGGGATAAACAATGAGCAGTTCTTC.

A note on this clone: The junction differs from germline at one of its ends, possibly a read error. This CDR3 is CASSGGGGPLFNF. The CDR3 DNA reads as TGTGCCAGCAGCGGCGGCGGGGGGCCCCTCTTTAACTTC. The V and J genes are TRBV5-6 and TRBJ2-5, with 8 bases lining up with TRBD2. Per germline, CDR1 SGHDT and CDR2 YYEEEE. There are 13 residues in the CDR3.

J is TRBJ2-2 and V is TRBV9; 7 nucleotides match TRBD2. The CDR3 spans 15 residues. In germline, CDR1 is SGDLS, CDR2 YYNGEE. Trimming took 4 bases from V and 6 from J; bases not matched to a gene: 9. The CDR3 bases are TGTGCCAGCAGCCCTCGGACTAGTGAGGCCGGGGAGCTGTTTTTT. Translated: CASSPRTSEAGELFF.

As DNA, the CDR3 is TGTGCCAGCAGTCCGGTCGCGGCTAACACTGAAGCTTTCTTT. Translated: CASSPVAANTEAFF. The V gene is TRBV5-4, the J gene TRBJ1-1; D unresolved. The CDR3 extends over 14 amino acids. Trimming stripped 5 bases from V and 2 bases from J, with 13 bases between. The germline V gene encodes CDR1 SGHNT and CDR2 YYREEE (reference sequence). The entire variable domain, with the rest obtained from reference TRBV5-4 and TRBJ1-1, is as follows: ETGVTQSPTHLIKTRGQQVTLRCSSQSGHNTVSWYQQALGQGPQFIFQYYREEENGRGNFPPRFSGLQFPNYSSELNVNALELDDSALYLCASSPVAANTEAFFGQGTRLTVV.

The chain combines TRBV2 with TRBJ2-6; D unclear. Trimming removed 8 bases from V and 0 bases from J, with 11 bases in between. The CDR3 has 15 residues. In germline, CDR1 is SNHLY, CDR2 FYNNEI. CDR3 in amino acids: CASSTENSGANVLTF. The DNA of the CDR3 is TGTGCCAGCTCCACGGAGAACTCTGGGGCCAACGTCCTGACTTTC.

The chain links TRBV6-5 to TRBJ1-2, with D unclear. Per the germline V gene, CDR1 is MNHEY and CDR2 is SVGAGI. V dropped 6 bases and J dropped 8 bases, with 16 bases sitting between them. The CDR3 is made up of 13 amino acids. The DNA of the CDR3 is TGTGCCAGCAGCCTCTCAGGTCTCGCCGGCTACACCTTC. Translated, it gives CASSLSGLAGYTF.

As concerns this clone: The junction does not match germline at one end; this may be a read error. V usage is TRBV7-2 and J usage is TRBJ2-3, with D unclear. There are 12 residues in the CDR3. Germline V gene sequence: CDR1 SGHTA, CDR2 FQGNSA. This CDR3 is CASSLRVDRQYF. CDR3 DNA: TGTGCCAGCAGCTTACGGGTGGATAGGCAGTATTTT.

The gene calls are TRBV7-2 and TRBJ2-3; D is ambiguous. Between the trimmed V and J ends, which lost 0 bases and 2 bases, there was a span of 12 bases. CDR1 and CDR2 (germline): SGHTA, FQGNSA. CDR3 length equals 16 residues. CDR3 region: CASSLAYGGFTDTQYF. DNA for the CDR3: TGTGCCAGCAGCTTAGCGTACGGCGGATTCACAGATACGCAGTATTTT.

The rearrangement uses TRBV29-1 and TRBJ2-3; 8 nucleotides line up with TRBD2. The CDR3 totals 14 residues. Per germline, CDR1 SQVTM and CDR2 ANQGSEA. V shed 3 bases and J 5 bases; nucleotides not matched to a gene: 7. The DNA for the CDR3 is TGCAGCGTTGAGCGTAGCCGGGGGGGAGATACGCAGTATTTT. The encoded protein is CSVERSRGGDTQYF.

The genes are TRBV2 and TRBJ1-1; weak D call: TRBD1 (6 bases). Germline CDR1 reads SNHLY; CDR2 reads FYNNEI. Trimming stripped 8 bases from V and 4 bases from J, with 17 bases between. The CDR3 has 14 residues. The CDR3 region is CASEPTGYGTEAFF. The DNA of the CDR3 is TGTGCCAGCGAACCTACAGGGTACGGCACTGAAGCTTTCTTT.

This clone appeared a single time. V usage is TRBV6-5 and J usage is TRBJ1-1; D is uncertain. The CDR3 is 15 residues long. The V gene lost 0 bases and the J gene lost 1 base, with 9 bases spanning the gap. Germline CDR1 MNHEY, CDR2 SVGAGI. The CDR3 bases are TGTGCCAGCAGTTACTCGTGGAGGCCGAACACTGAAGCTTTCTTT. Its translation is CASSYSWRPNTEAFF.

This clone was counted between two and nine times. The CDR3 spells CASRRQGYSNQPQHF. The CDR3 DNA reads TGTGCCAGCAGGCGACAGGGTTACAGCAATCAGCCCCAGCATTTT. This sequence joins TRBV5-8 and TRBJ1-5; 7 bases are a match to TRBD1. Germline V lookup: CDR1 SGHTS, CDR2 YDEGEE. The CDR3 has 15 residues. V was pared by 5 bases and J by 1 base, with 6 bases of the junction left unmatched.